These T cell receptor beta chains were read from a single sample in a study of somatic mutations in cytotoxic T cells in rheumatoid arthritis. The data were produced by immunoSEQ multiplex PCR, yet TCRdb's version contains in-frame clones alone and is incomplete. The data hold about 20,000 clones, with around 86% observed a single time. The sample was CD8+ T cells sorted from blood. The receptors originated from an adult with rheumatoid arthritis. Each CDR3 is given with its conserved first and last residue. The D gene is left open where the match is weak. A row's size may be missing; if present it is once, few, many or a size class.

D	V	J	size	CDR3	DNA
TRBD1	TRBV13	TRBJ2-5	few	CASSFKGAGGETQYF	TGTGCCAGCAGCTTCAAGGGGGCAGGTGGGGAGACCCAGTACTTC
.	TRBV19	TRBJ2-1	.	CASSISGEQFF	TGTGCCAGTAGTATCAGTGGTGAGCAGTTCTTC
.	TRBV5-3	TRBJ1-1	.	CARSTRPTTNTEAFF	TGTGCCAGAAGCACAAGACCAACAACGAACACTGAAGCTTTCTTT
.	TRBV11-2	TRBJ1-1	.	CASSSGGEAFF	TGTGCCAGCAGCTCGGGGGGCGAAGCTTTCTTT
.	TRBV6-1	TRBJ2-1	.	CASTPPRSSYNEQFF	TGTGCCAGCACCCCCCCCCGGAGCTCCTACAATGAGCAGTTCTTC
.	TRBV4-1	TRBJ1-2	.	CASSQVAGNYGYTF	TGCGCCAGCAGCCAAGTCGCGGGAAACTATGGCTACACCTTC
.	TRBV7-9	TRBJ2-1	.	CASSDATGPLGDNEQFF	TGTGCCAGCAGCGATGCAACAGGGCCTCTAGGGGATAATGAGCAGTTCTTC
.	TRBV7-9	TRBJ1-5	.	CASSFGGVGQPQHF	TGTGCCAGCAGCTTTGGGGGGGTAGGGCAGCCCCAGCATTTT
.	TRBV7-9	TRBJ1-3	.	CASSLSSGNTIYF	TGTGCCAGCAGCTTGAGCTCTGGAAACACCATATATTTT
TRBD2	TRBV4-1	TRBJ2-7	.	CASSQGPGGAAREQYF	TGCGCCAGCAGCCAAGGCCCGGGGGGAGCGGCTCGCGAGCAGTACTTC
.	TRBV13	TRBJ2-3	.	CASTRPPEDTQYF	TGTGCCAGCACCCGTCCCCCAGAAGATACGCAGTATTTT
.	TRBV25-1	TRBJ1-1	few	CASSGTPGSDTEAFF	TGTGCCAGCAGTGGTACGCCAGGGTCCGACACTGAAGCTTTCTTT
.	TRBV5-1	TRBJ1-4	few	CASSRDMSTNEKLFF	TGCGCCAGCAGTCGGGACATGTCAACTAATGAAAAACTGTTTTTT
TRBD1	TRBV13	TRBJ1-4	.	CASSLGAQGTDEKLFF	TGTGCCAGCAGCCTAGGGGCACAGGGGACCGATGAAAAACTGTTTTTT
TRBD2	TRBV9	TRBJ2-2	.	CASRGGLAGAPGELFF	TGTGCCAGCAGAGGAGGACTAGCGGGGGCCCCCGGGGAGCTGTTTTTT
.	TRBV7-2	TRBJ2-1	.	CASSHNLGGSEQFF	TGTGCCAGCAGCCATAACCTAGGAGGAAGTGAGCAGTTCTTC
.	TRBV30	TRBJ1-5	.	CAWSVQGDQPQHF	TGTGCCTGGAGTGTTCAGGGCGATCAGCCCCAGCATTTT
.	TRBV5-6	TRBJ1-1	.	CASSWGAGRRTEAFF	TGTGCCAGCAGCTGGGGGGCGGGGCGGAGAACTGAAGCTTTCTTT
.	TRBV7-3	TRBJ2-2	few	CASSFGLNTGELFF	TGTGCCAGCAGCTTTGGCCTAAACACCGGGGAGCTGTTTTTT
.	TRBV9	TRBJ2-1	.	CASSVDGYNEQFF	TGTGCCAGCAGCGTAGACGGCTACAATGAGCAGTTCTTC
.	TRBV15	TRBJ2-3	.	CATTSGPHSDTQYF	TGTGCCACCACCTCCGGACCGCACTCAGATACGCAGTATTTT
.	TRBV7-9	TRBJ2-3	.	CASSFRDIDYVTQYF	TGTGCCAGCAGCTTTCGGGACATTGATTATGTTACGCAGTATTTT
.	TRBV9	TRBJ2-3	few	CASSADSLDTQYF	TGTGCCAGCAGCGCCGACAGTCTGGATACGCAGTATTTT
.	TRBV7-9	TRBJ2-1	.	CASSLTRGSYNEQFF	TGTGCCAGCAGCTTAACGAGGGGCTCCTACAATGAGCAGTTCTTC
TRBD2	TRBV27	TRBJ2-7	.	CASSYGLAGAYEQYF	TGTGCCAGCAGTTACGGTCTAGCGGGAGCCTACGAGCAGTACTTC
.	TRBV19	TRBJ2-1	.	CASTPAFPGNEQFF	TGTGCCAGTACCCCCGCCTTCCCGGGGAATGAGCAGTTCTTC
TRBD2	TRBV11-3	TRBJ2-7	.	CASSLDYGAGGTYEQYF	TGTGCCAGCAGCTTAGATTACGGGGCGGGAGGAACCTACGAGCAGTACTTC
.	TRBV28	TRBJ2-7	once	CASSSDDSYEQYF	TGTGCCAGCAGTTCCGACGACTCCTACGAGCAGTACTTC
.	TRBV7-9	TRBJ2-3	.	CASSLLRDTQYF	TGTGCCAGCAGCTTATTGCGCGATACGCAGTATTTT
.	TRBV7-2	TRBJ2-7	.	CASVWLREQYF	TGTGCCAGCGTGTGGCTTAGGGAGCAGTACTTC
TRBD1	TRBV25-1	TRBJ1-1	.	CASSSGQGGTEAFF	TGTGCCAGCAGCTCGGGACAGGGGGGCACTGAAGCTTTCTTT
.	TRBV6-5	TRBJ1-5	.	CASSYSGGDQPQHF	TGTGCCAGCAGTTACTCGGGGGGGGATCAGCCCCAGCATTTT
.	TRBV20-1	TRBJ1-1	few	CSARVGAFF	TGCAGTGCCAGGGTGGGGGCTTTCTTT
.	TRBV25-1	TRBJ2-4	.	CASSVSFSRDSQNIQYF	TGTGCCAGCAGTGTTTCCTTTTCGAGGGACTCCCAAAACATTCAGTACTTC
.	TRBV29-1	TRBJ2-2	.	CSVTERNTGELFF	TGCAGCGTCACCGAGAGGAACACCGGGGAGCTGTTTTTT
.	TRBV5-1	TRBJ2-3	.	CASRSTDTQYF	TGCGCCAGCAGAAGCACAGATACGCAGTATTTT
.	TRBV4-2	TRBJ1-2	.	CASSQDKYGYTF	TGTGCCAGCAGCCAAGATAAGTATGGCTACACCTTC
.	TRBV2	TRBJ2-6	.	CATTRETGANVLTF	TGTGCCACAACCAGGGAAACTGGGGCCAACGTCCTGACTTTC
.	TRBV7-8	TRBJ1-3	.	CASSSSQGMSGNTIYF	TGTGCCAGCAGCTCGTCGCAGGGGATGAGTGGAAACACCATATATTTT
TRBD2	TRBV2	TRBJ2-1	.	CASNRLAGGPDNEQFF	TGTGCCAGCAACCGACTAGCGGGGGGGCCGGACAATGAGCAGTTCTTC
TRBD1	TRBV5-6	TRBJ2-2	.	CASSWTGSGELFF	TGTGCCAGCAGCTGGACAGGGTCCGGGGAGCTGTTTTTT
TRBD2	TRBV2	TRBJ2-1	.	CASSSSVGGNYNEQFF	TGTGCCAGCAGTAGTTCCGTGGGGGGGAACTACAATGAGCAGTTCTTC
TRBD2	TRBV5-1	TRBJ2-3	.	CASSFAAGGVSDTQYF	TGCGCCAGCAGCTTCGCGGCGGGGGGGGTCTCAGATACGCAGTATTTT
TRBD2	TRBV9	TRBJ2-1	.	CASSGSGRPSYNEQFF	TGTGCCAGCAGCGGTAGCGGGAGGCCCTCCTACAATGAGCAGTTCTTC
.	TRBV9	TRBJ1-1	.	CASSPGLMGTEAFF	TGTGCCAGCAGCCCGGGCCTTATGGGCACTGAAGCTTTCTTT
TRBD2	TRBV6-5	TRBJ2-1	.	CASRISGRADEQFF	TGTGCCAGCAGAATTAGCGGGAGGGCCGATGAGCAGTTCTTC
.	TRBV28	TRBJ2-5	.	CASSFSGEWTQYF	TGTGCCAGCAGTTTTAGTGGTGAATGGACCCAGTACTTC
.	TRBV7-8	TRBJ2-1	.	CASSNDGTGRSNEQFF	TGTGCCAGCAGCAATGATGGTACAGGGAGGTCAAATGAGCAGTTCTTC
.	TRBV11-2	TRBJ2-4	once	CASSDRTVGRAKNIQYF	TGTGCCAGCAGCGACCGGACGGTGGGGAGAGCCAAAAACATTCAGTACTTC
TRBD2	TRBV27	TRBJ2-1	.	CASSPTSGPGSSYNEQFF	TGTGCCAGCAGTCCGACTAGCGGTCCAGGGAGCTCCTACAATGAGCAGTTCTTC
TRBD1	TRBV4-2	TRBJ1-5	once	CASSQETGAHGQPQHF	TGTGCCAGCAGCCAAGAGACAGGGGCTCATGGTCAGCCCCAGCATTTT
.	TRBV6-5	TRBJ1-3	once	CASREGFSGNTIYF	TGTGCCAGCAGAGAGGGGTTCTCTGGAAACACCATATATTTT
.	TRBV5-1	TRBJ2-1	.	CASSLRTSSYNEQFF	TGCGCCAGCAGCTTGAGAACCTCCTCCTACAATGAGCAGTTCTTC
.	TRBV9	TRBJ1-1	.	CASSVEDLNTEAFF	TGTGCCAGCAGCGTAGAGGACTTGAACACTGAAGCTTTCTTT
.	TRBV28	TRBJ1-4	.	CASSFGEKLFF	TGTGCCAGCAGTTTCGGGGAAAAACTGTTTTTT
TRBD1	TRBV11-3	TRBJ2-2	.	CASSSRTGRNTGELFF	TGTGCCAGCAGCTCCCGGACAGGGCGGAACACCGGGGAGCTGTTTTTT